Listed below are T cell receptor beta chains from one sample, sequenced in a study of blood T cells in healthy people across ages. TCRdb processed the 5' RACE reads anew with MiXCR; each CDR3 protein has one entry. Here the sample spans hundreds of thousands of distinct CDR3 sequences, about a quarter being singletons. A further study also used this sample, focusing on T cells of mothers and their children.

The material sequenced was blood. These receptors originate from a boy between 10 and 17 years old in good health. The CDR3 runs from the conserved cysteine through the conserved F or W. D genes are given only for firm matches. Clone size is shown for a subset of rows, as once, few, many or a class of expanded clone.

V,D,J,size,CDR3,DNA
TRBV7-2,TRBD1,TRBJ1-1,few,CASSFAGTANTEAFF,TGTGCCAGCAGCTTCGCTGGGACAGCGAACACTGAAGCTTTCTTT
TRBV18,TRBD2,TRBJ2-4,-,CASSPRGAKNIQYF,TGTGCCAGCTCACCGCGGGGGGCCAAAAACATTCAGTACTTC
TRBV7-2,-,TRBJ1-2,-,CASSSPAQYYGYTF,TGTGCCAGCAGCTCCCCGGCCCAATACTATGGCTACACCTTC
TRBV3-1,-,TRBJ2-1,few,CASSQPRGITFEQFF,TGTGCCAGCAGCCAGCCGCGAGGGATTACGTTTGAGCAGTTCTTC
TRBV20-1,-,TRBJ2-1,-,CSARAHPEQFF,TGCAGTGCTAGGGCCCATCCTGAGCAGTTCTTC
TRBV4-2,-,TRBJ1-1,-,CASSRPGENTEAFF,TGTGCCAGCAGCCGCCCCGGGGAGAACACTGAAGCTTTCTTT
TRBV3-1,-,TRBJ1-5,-,CASSQEGGVNQPQHF,TGTGCCAGCAGCCAAGAGGGAGGGGTCAATCAGCCCCAGCATTTT
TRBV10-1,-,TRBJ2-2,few,CASSRPGTGELFF,TGCGCCAGCAGTAGGCCTGGGACCGGGGAGCTGTTTTTT
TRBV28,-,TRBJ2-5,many,CASRPTDQETQYF,TGTGCCAGCCGCCCGACGGACCAAGAGACCCAGTACTTC
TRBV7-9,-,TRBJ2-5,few,CASSLPSKRDEF,TGTGCCAGCAGCTTACCATCAAAGAGGGACGAGTTC
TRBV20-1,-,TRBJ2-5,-,CSASETQYF,TGCAGTGCTAGCGAGACCCAGTACTTC
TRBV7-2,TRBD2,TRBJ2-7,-,CASSPAGAVEQYF,TGTGCCAGCAGCCCAGCGGGGGCCGTCGAGCAGTACTTC
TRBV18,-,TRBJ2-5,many,CASSPREGGETQYF,TGTGCCAGCTCACCACGCGAGGGAGGAGAGACCCAGTACTTC
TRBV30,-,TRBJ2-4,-,CAWSQTGPLAKNIQYF,TGTGCCTGGAGTCAAACGGGACCCCTAGCCAAAAACATTCAGTACTTC
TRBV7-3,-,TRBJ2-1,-,CASSLTRDEQFF,TGCGCCAGCAGCTTAACTAGGGATGAGCAGTTCTTC
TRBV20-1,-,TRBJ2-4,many,CSAKGGGRDIQYF,TGCAGTGCTAAAGGGGGGGGGCGAGACATTCAGTACTTC
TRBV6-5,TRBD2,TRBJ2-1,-,CASSVPSGVNEQFF,TGTGCCAGCAGTGTCCCTAGCGGGGTCAATGAGCAGTTCTTC
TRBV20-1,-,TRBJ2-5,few,CSAHSQVGSQETQYF,TGCAGTGCTCACTCTCAAGTCGGGAGCCAAGAGACCCAGTACTTC
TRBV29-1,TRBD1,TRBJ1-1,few,CSVVNTGVYTEAFF,TGCAGCGTGGTAAATACAGGGGTCTACACTGAAGCTTTCTTT
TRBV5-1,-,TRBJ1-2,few,CASSISGDYDYTF,TGCGCCAGCAGCATTTCAGGAGACTATGACTACACCTTC
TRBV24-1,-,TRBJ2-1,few,CATSDLWVHEQFF,TGTGCCACCAGTGATTTATGGGTTCATGAGCAGTTCTTC
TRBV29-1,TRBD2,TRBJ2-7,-,CSVDGVGTSGSSYEQYF,TGCAGCGTTGATGGGGTCGGGACTAGCGGTAGCTCCTACGAGCAGTACTTC
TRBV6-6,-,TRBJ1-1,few,CASTKVIMFAEAFF,TGTGCCAGCACCAAGGTTATTATGTTCGCTGAAGCTTTCTTT
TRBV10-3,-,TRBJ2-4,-,CAISEPDQGAKNIQYF,TGTGCCATCAGTGAGCCCGATCAGGGAGCCAAAAACATTCAGTACTTC
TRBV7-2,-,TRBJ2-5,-,CASSSTGLSQETQYF,TGTGCCAGCAGCTCGACCGGACTGTCACAAGAGACCCAGTACTTC
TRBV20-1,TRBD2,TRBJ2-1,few,CSARDSGLAGVSYNEQFF,TGCAGTGCTAGAGATTCCGGACTAGCGGGAGTTTCGTACAATGAGCAGTTCTTC
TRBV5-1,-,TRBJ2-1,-,CASSLPYTSSYNEQFF,TGCGCCAGCAGCTTGCCTTACACGAGCTCCTACAATGAGCAGTTCTTC
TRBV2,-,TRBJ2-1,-,CASSGYGDSNEQFF,TGTGCCAGTTCAGGGTACGGGGATAGCAATGAGCAGTTCTTC
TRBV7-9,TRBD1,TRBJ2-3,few,CASSPGTGADTQYF,TGTGCCAGCAGCCCCGGGACAGGGGCAGATACGCAGTATTTT
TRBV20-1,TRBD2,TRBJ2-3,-,CSARPGGPTDTQYF,TGCAGTGCTAGACCGGGGGGACCCACAGATACGCAGTATTTT
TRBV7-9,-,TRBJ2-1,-,CASSLIPPSGGTYNEQFF,TGTGCCAGCAGCTTAATTCCCCCGAGTGGGGGGACTTACAATGAGCAGTTCTTC
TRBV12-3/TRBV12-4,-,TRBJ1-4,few,CASSPRGLNEKLFF,TGTGCCAGCTCCCCCCGGGGACTTAATGAAAAACTGTTTTTT
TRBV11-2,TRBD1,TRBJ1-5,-,CASSTQDRTPQHF,TGTGCCAGCAGCACCCAGGACAGGACGCCCCAGCATTTT
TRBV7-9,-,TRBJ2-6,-,CASSYKQSTSGANVLTF,TGTGCCAGCAGTTACAAACAGTCTACCTCTGGGGCCAACGTACTGACTTTC
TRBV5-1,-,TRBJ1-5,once,CASSLVEGPQHF,TGCGCCAGCAGCTTGGTTGAGGGTCCGCAGCATTTT
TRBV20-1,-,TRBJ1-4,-,CSASRGRGEKLFF,TGCAGTGCTAGCAGGGGTCGTGGTGAAAAACTGTTTTTT
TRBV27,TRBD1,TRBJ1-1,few,CASSSLYPQGTRTEAFF,TGTGCCAGCAGTTCCCTATACCCACAGGGGACAAGAACTGAAGCTTTCTTT
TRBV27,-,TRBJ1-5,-,CASSRGTPSNQPQHF,TGTGCCAGCAGTAGAGGGACACCTAGCAATCAGCCCCAGCATTTT
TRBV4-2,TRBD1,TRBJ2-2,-,CASSHYRDRGRRTGELFF,TGTGCCAGCAGCCACTACCGGGACAGGGGGCGACGCACCGGGGAGCTGTTTTTT
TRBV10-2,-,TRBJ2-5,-,CASRSSDGSETQYF,TGCGCCAGCAGGTCTTCCGACGGGTCGGAGACCCAGTACTTC
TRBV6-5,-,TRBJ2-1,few,CASSPFGTPYNEQFF,TGTGCCAGCAGTCCATTCGGGACCCCCTACAATGAGCAGTTCTTC
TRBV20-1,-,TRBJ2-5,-,CSAREYVSGETQYF,TGCAGTGCTAGAGAGTACGTGTCGGGAGAGACCCAGTACTTC
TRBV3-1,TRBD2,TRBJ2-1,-,CASSRSGGPDNEQFF,TGTGCCAGCAGCCGTAGCGGGGGGCCTGACAATGAGCAGTTCTTC
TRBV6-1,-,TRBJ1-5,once,CASSDRVDQPQHF,TGTGCCAGCAGTGACAGGGTGGATCAGCCCCAGCATTTT
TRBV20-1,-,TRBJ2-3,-,CSAPGGHRLGYSTDTQYF,TGCAGTGCACCCGGGGGACATCGCCTCGGCTATAGCACAGATACGCAGTATTTT
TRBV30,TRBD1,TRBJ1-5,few,CAWGGQGAQPQHF,TGTGCCTGGGGCGGACAGGGGGCCCAGCCCCAGCATTTT
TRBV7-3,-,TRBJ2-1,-,CASSFAVSVNYNEQFF,TGTGCCAGCAGCTTCGCGGTATCAGTTAATTACAATGAGCAGTTCTTC
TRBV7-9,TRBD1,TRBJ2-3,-,CASSLVAGTGGGTQYF,TGTGCCAGCAGCTTAGTTGCCGGGACAGGGGGCGGTACGCAGTATTTT
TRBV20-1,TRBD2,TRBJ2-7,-,CSARGLAGVYEQYF,TGCAGTGCTAGAGGACTAGCGGGGGTCTACGAGCAGTACTTC
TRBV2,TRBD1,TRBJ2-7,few,CASSDRDSYYEQYF,TGTGCCAGCAGCGACCGGGACAGTTACTACGAGCAGTACTTC
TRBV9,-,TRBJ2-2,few,CASSVVWEPITGELFF,TGTGCCAGCAGCGTAGTGTGGGAACCGATCACCGGGGAGCTGTTTTTT
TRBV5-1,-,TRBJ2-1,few,CASSRTTQANVINEQFF,TGCGCCAGCAGCAGAACCACCCAGGCCAATGTGATTAATGAGCAGTTCTTC
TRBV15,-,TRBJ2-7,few,CATGRGPPSYEQYF,TGTGCCACCGGGCGGGGACCCCCTTCCTACGAGCAGTACTTC
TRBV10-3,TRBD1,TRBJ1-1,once,CASAQGADRAFF,TGTGCCTCAGCCCAGGGGGCTGACCGGGCTTTCTTT
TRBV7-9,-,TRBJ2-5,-,CASSLAPYMPRAQYF,TGTGCCAGCAGCTTAGCTCCATACATGCCGAGGGCCCAGTACTTC
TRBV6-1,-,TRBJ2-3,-,CASSGREIGTDTQYF,TGTGCCAGCAGTGGCAGGGAAATTGGCACAGATACGCAGTATTTT
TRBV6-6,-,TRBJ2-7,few,CASSYTGGISYEQYF,TGTGCCAGCAGTTACACCGGCGGAATATCCTACGAGCAGTACTTC
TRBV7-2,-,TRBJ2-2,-,CASSHAGRLFGELFF,TGTGCCAGCAGCCACGCGGGCCGTTTATTCGGGGAGCTGTTTTTT
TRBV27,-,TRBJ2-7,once,CASSFTRGVHEQYF,TGTGCCAGCAGTTTTACCAGGGGGGTCCACGAGCAGTACTTC